This T cell receptor (beta chain) is from a study of control samples from healthy donors and cancer patients. The repertoire was sequenced with immunoSEQ multiplex PCR; TCRdb's copy has only in-frame clones and lacks some. The sample holds just under 75,000 clones; more than 85% are singletons and the top ten take over 3.5%. V lost 4 bases, J lost 3 bases, and 10 bases lay in between. The CDR3 spans 14 residues. CDR1 is MGHRA, CDR2 YSYEKL, per germline. The chain carries TRBV4-1 and TRBJ1-3; D may be TRBD1 (6 bases). This clonotype was obtained from a woman between 50 and 59 years old in good health. Specimen: blood. The chain's CDR3 is CASSPTGFGNTIYF. In DNA, the CDR3 is TGCGCCAGCAGCCCGACAGGTTTTGGAAACACCATATATTTT.